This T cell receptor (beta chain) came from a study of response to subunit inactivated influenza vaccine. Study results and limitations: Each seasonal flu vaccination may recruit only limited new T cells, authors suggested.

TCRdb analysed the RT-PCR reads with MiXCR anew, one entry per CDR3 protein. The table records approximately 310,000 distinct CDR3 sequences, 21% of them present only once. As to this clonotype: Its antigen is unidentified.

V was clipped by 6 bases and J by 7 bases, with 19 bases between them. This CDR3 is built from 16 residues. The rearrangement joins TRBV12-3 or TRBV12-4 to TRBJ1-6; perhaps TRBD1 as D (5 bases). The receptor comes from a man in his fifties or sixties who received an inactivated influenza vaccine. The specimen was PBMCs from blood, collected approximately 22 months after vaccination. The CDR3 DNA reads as TGTGCCAGCAGCGGATCACGCAACAGGCAGAATTCACCCCTCCACTTT. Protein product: CASSGSRNRQNSPLHF.